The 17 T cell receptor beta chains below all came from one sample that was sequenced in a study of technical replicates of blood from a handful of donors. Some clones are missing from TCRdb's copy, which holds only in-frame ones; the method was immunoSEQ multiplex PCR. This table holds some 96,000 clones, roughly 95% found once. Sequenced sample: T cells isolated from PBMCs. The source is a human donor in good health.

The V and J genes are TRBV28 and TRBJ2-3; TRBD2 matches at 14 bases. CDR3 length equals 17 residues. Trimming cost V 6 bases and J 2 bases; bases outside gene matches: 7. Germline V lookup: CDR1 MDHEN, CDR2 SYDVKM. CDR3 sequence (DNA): TGTGCCAGCAGAAGATTGGGACTAGCGGGAGACACAGATACGCAGTATTTT. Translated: CASRRLGLAGDTDTQYF.

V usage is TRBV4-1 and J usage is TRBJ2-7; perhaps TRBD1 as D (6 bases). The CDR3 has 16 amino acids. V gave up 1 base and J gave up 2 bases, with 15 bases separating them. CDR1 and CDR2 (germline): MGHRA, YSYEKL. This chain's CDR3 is CASSQVMGAGAYEQYF. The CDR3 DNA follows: TGCGCCAGCAGCCAAGTTATGGGTGCAGGGGCCTACGAGCAGTACTTC.

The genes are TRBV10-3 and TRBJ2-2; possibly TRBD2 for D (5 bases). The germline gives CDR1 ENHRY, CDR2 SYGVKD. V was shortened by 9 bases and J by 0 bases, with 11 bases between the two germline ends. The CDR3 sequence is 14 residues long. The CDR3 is CAIRGQANTGELFF. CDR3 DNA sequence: TGTGCCATTCGAGGGCAGGCGAACACCGGGGAGCTGTTTTTT.

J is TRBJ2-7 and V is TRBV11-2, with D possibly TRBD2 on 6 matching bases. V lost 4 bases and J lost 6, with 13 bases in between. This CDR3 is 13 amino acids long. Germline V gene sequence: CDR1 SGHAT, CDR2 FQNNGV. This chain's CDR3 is CASSSSFSGEQYF. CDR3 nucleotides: TGTGCCAGCAGCTCTTCATTTAGCGGCGAGCAGTACTTC.

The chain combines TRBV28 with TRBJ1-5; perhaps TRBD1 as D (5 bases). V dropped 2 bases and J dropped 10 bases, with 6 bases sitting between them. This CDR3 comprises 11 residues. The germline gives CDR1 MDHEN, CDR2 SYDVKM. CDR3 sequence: CASSLQGPQHF. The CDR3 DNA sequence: TGTGCCAGCAGTTTACAGGGACCCCAGCATTTT.

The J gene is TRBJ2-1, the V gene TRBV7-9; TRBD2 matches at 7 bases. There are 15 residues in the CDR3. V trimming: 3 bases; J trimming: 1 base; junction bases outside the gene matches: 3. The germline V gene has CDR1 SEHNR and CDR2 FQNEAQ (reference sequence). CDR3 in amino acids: CASSFGGGSYNEQFF. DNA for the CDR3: TGTGCCAGCAGCTTCGGCGGGGGTTCCTACAATGAGCAGTTCTTC.

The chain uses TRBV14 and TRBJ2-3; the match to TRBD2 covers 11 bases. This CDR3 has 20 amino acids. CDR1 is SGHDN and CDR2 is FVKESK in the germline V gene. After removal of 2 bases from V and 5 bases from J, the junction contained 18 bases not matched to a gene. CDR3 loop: CASSQIPGSGGASRGDTQYF. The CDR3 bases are TGTGCCAGCAGCCAAATCCCGGGTAGCGGGGGGGCCAGCCGGGGAGATACGCAGTATTTT.

The CDR3 DNA is TGTGCCAGCAGTGACTCGATAGCCGGGAGGCATGAAAAACTGTTTTTT. Translating it yields CASSDSIAGRHEKLFF. This chain uses TRBV6-4 with TRBJ1-4; D is ambiguous. V lost 0 bases, J lost 6 bases, and 14 bases lay in between. Germline loops: CDR1 MRHNA, CDR2 SNTAGT. The CDR3 totals 16 residues.

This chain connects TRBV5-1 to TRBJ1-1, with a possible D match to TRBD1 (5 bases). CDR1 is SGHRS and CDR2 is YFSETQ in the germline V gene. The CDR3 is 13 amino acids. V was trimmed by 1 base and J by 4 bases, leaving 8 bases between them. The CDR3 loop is CASSLSGFTEAFF. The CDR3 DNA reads TGCGCCAGCAGCTTGTCAGGGTTCACTGAAGCTTTCTTT.

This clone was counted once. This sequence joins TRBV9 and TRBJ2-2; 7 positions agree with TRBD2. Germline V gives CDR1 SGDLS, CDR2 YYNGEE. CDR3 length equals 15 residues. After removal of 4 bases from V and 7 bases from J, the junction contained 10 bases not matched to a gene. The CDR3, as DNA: TGTGCCAGCAGCCTCTTAGCGGGCGGTGGCGGGGAGCTGTTTTTT. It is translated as CASSLLAGGGGELFF.

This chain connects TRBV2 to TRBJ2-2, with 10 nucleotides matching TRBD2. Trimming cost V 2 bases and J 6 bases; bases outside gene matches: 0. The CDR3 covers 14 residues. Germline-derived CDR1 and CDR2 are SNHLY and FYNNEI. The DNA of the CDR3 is TGTGCCAGCAGTGAACTAGCGGGGGCCGGGGAGCTGTTTTTT. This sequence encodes CASSELAGAGELFF.

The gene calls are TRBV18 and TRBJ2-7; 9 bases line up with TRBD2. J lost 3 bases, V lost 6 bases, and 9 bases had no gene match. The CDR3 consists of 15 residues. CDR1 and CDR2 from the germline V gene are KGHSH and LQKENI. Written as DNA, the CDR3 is TGTGCCAGCTCCAGTCCAGCTAGCGGGAACTACGAGCAGTACTTC. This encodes CASSSPASGNYEQYF.

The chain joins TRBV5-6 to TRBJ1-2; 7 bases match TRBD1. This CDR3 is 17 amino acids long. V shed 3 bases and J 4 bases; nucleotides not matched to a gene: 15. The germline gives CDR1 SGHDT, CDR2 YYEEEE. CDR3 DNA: TGTGCCAGCAGCTCGCCCAAATGGACAGGAGGAGGCTATGGCTACACCTTC. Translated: CASSSPKWTGGGYGYTF.

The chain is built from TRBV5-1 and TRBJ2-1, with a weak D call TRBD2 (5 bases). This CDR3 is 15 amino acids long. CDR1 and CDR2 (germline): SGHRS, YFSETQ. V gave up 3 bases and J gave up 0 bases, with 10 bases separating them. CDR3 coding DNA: TGCGCCAGCAGCTCGGCGGGCGGCTCCTACAATGAGCAGTTCTTC. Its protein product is CASSSAGGSYNEQFF.

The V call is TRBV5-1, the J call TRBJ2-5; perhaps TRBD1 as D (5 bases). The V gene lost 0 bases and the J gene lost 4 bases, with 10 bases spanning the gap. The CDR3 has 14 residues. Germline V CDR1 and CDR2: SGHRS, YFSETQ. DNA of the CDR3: TGCGCCAGCAGCTTGGGCCAGGGAAGAGAGACCCAGTACTTC. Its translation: CASSLGQGRETQYF.

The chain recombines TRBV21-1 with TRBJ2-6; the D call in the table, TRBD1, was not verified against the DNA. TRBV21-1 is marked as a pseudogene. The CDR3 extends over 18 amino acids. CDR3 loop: CASSNRNREFPGANVLTF. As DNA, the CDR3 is TGTGCCAGCAGCAATCGGAACAGGGAGTTTCCTGGGGCCAACGTCCTGACTTTC.

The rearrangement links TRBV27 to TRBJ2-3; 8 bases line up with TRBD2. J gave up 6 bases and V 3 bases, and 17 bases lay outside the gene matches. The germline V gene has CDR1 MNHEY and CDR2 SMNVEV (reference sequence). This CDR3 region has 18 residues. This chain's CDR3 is CASSLIGNRGGQGDTQYF. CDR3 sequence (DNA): TGTGCCAGCAGTTTGATCGGGAACCGGGGGGGGCAGGGTGATACGCAGTATTTT.